These 16 T cell receptor beta chains were all obtained from the same sample, sequenced in a study of cytomegalovirus exposure and HLA in healthy donors. Profiled with immunoSEQ multiplex PCR; TCRdb holds only in-frame clones, not every one. The sample contains approximately 58,000 clones, 95% of which appear only once. The specimen was PBMCs. The receptors stem from a young woman in good health and CMV-seropositive.

The chain couples TRBV4-3 to TRBJ1-1; D unresolved. The CDR3 is 16 residues long. Trimming cost V 1 base and J 5 bases, with 17 bases left between them. Germline loops: CDR1 LGHNA, CDR2 YSLEER. The CDR3: CASSQGFGYRGTEAFF. As DNA, the CDR3 is TGCGCCAGCAGCCAAGGTTTCGGGTATAGAGGGACTGAAGCTTTCTTT.

This sequence joins TRBV4-1 and TRBJ2-3, with 15 bases lining up with TRBD2. Germline V gene sequence: CDR1 MGHRA, CDR2 YSYEKL. Trimming cost V 1 base and J 1 base; bases outside gene matches: 12. CDR3 length equals 21 residues. CDR3: CASSQGGLAGGLLHRTDTQYF. DNA of the CDR3: TGCGCCAGCAGCCAAGGGGGACTAGCGGGGGGCCTTCTACATCGCACAGATACGCAGTATTTT.

This sequence joins TRBV18 and TRBJ2-1; 7 positions agree with TRBD1. After removal of 3 bases from V and 4 bases from J, the junction contained 6 bases not matched to a gene. The CDR3 runs to 15 residues. CDR1 and CDR2 from the germline V gene are KGHSH and LQKENI. CDR3 residues: CASSPMGQLYNEQFF. The CDR3 bases are TGTGCCAGCTCACCGATGGGACAGCTATACAATGAGCAGTTCTTC.

V is TRBV7-9 and J is TRBJ2-1; 8 nucleotides match TRBD2. This CDR3 has 18 amino acids. Germline trimming cut 1 base from V and 1 base from J; bases unmatched to any gene: 9. Germline CDR1 is SEHNR and CDR2 is FQNEAQ (reference sequence). The CDR3 loop reads CASSLGQLAGGSYNEQFF. CDR3 bases: TGTGCCAGCAGCTTAGGGCAGCTTGCGGGAGGATCCTACAATGAGCAGTTCTTC.

CDR3 DNA sequence: TGCAGCGTTGGAAAAGCTGACAGCTCCTACAATGAGCAGTTCTTC. Translated, it gives CSVGKADSSYNEQFF. The rearrangement links TRBV29-1 to TRBJ2-1; maybe TRBD1 (5 bases). With 4 bases removed from V and 0 bases from J, the gap between germline ends came to 13 bases. This CDR3 comprises 15 residues. Germline V gene lookup returns CDR1 SQVTM and CDR2 ANQGSEA.

The chain is built from TRBV5-1 and TRBJ2-7; TRBD1 aligns across 7 bases. Per germline, CDR1 SGHRS and CDR2 YFSETQ. With 0 bases clipped from V and 1 base from J, the junction kept 1 base outside the gene matches. The CDR3 spans 14 residues. Written as DNA, the CDR3 is TGCGCCAGCAGCTTGGGACAGGGATCCTACGAGCAGTACTTC. Amino acid sequence: CASSLGQGSYEQYF.

This clone was detected once. V gene TRBV10-2 combines with J gene TRBJ1-2; D ambiguous. V was shortened by 0 bases and J by 1 base, with 12 bases between the two germline ends. Germline CDR1 reads WSHSY; CDR2 reads SAAADI. This CDR3 has 16 amino acids. The DNA for the CDR3 is TGCGCCAGCAGTGAGTCGCAGGCGAGGGTTAACTATGGCTACACCTTC. Translation: CASSESQARVNYGYTF.

V is TRBV21-1 and J is TRBJ1-5. TRBV21-1 is tagged as a pseudogene. The CDR3 runs to 17 residues. CDR3 in DNA: TGTGCCAGCAGCAAAGCTATCGGGGGAAAATCTCTTTGGTCCCAGCATTTT. Protein product: CASSKAIGGKSLWSQHF.

This chain uses TRBV7-9 with TRBJ1-2, with D possibly being TRBD1 (5 bases). CDR1 and CDR2 from the germline V gene are SEHNR and FQNEAQ (reference sequence). The V gene lost 1 base and the J gene lost 6 bases, with 15 bases spanning the gap. The CDR3 runs 15 residues. The DNA for the CDR3 is TGTGCCAGCAGCTTAGGACAGCTGCTTCCGGATGGCTACACCTTC. Translating it yields CASSLGQLLPDGYTF.

This clone was observed once. V is TRBV6-1 and J is TRBJ1-1; D remains ambiguous. The CDR3 length is 14 residues. V was clipped by 7 bases and J by 6 bases, with 18 bases between them. CDR1 MNHNS and CDR2 SASEGT come from the germline V gene. The chain's CDR3 is CASTGILPTAEAFF. As DNA, the CDR3 is TGTGCCAGCACGGGAATCCTACCTACCGCTGAAGCTTTCTTT.

The chain recombines TRBV6-1 with TRBJ2-3; 15 bases agree with TRBD2. The CDR3 sequence is 17 residues long. CDR1 is MNHNS, CDR2 SASEGT, per germline. Germline trimming cut 1 base from V and 7 bases from J; bases unmatched to any gene: 6. In DNA, the CDR3 is TGTGCCAGCAGTGAAGAAGGACTAGCGGGGGGGCGAAATACGCAGTATTTT. This encodes CASSEEGLAGGRNTQYF.

This chain links TRBV19 with TRBJ2-3, with a possible D match to TRBD2 (6 bases). V was shortened by 7 bases and J by 4 bases, with 12 bases between the two germline ends. Germline assignment: CDR1 LNHDA and CDR2 SQIVND (reference sequence). The CDR3 totals 13 residues. The CDR3 sequence: CASTPGGADTQYF. In nucleotides, the CDR3 is TGTGCCAGTACCCCAGGAGGGGCAGATACGCAGTATTTT. The whole variable domain, filled in from reference TRBV19 and TRBJ2-3, reads DGGITQSPKYLFRKEGQNVTLSCEQNLNHDAMYWYRQDPGQGLRLIYYSQIVNDFQKGDIAEGYSVSREKKESFPLTVTSAQKNPTAFYLCASTPGGADTQYFGPGTRLTVL.

This clone appeared a few times. The CDR3 DNA sequence: TGTGCCAGCAGTGACCAGGGGTCGAGGGAGACCCAGTACTTC. It is translated as CASSDQGSRETQYF. The chain joins TRBV6-6 to TRBJ2-5, with a tentative D call TRBD1 (6 bases). V lost 5 bases and J 5 bases, leaving 15 bases between the germline ends. The CDR3 covers 14 residues. Germline CDR1 reads MNHNY; CDR2 reads SVGAGI (reference sequence).

The chain couples TRBV9 to TRBJ2-3, with 11 positions matching TRBD2. Trimming removed 2 bases from V and 5 bases from J; junction bases left unmatched: 4. Germline V gives CDR1 SGDLS, CDR2 YYNGEE. This CDR3 comprises 15 residues. The CDR3 loop reads CASSVIAGGLDTQYF. CDR3 nucleotide sequence: TGTGCCAGCAGCGTTATAGCGGGAGGGTTAGATACGCAGTATTTT.

V and J are TRBV7-9 and TRBJ2-7, with 9 positions matching TRBD2. Trimming cost V 5 bases and J 0 bases; bases outside gene matches: 8. The CDR3 has 16 amino acids. Germline V gives CDR1 SEHNR, CDR2 FQNEAQ (reference sequence). The CDR3, as DNA: TGTGCCAGCAGCAAAGGCGGTAGCGGGAGCTCCTACGAGCAGTACTTC. Translating gives CASSKGGSGSSYEQYF. The entire variable domain, with the rest obtained from reference TRBV7-9 and TRBJ2-7, is as follows: DTGVSQNPRHKITKRGQNVTFRCDPISEHNRLYWYRQTLGQGPEFLTYFQNEAQLEKSRLLSDRFSAERPKGSFSTLEIQRTEQGDSAMYLCASSKGGSGSSYEQYFGPGTRLTVT.

The chain links TRBV5-1 to TRBJ2-5; TRBD2 matches at 11 bases. Per the germline V gene, CDR1 is SGHRS and CDR2 is YFSETQ. CDR3 length equals 16 residues. V trimming: 6 bases; J trimming: 3 bases; junction bases outside the gene matches: 10. The CDR3 DNA follows: TGCGCCAGCAACCCCGAGACTAGCGGGGTTGAAGAGACCCAGTACTTC. Translating gives CASNPETSGVEETQYF.